These T cell receptor beta chains were read from a single sample in a study of T cell repertoires in cytomegalovirus infection. Each CDR3 protein is one row after TCRdb ran MiXCR on the reads. This sample has roughly 320,000 distinct CDR3 sequences, with about 9.1% found just once. The sequencing input was PBMCs. Receptors originate from a human donor in good health (CMV status not recorded). Some clones in this sample may be carry-over from other donors' samples. The CDR3 runs from the conserved cysteine through the conserved F or W. A D gene is named only where the DNA matches it firmly. The listing skips clone size in some rows; elsewhere it reads once, few, many or a size class.

D gene	V gene	clone size	J gene	CDR3 DNA	CDR3 protein
NA	TRBV7-2	many	TRBJ1-1	TGTGCCAGCAGCCGCACAGGGCCTGAAGCTTTCTTT	CASSRTGPEAFF
NA	TRBV3-1	few	TRBJ2-3	TGTGCCAGCAGCCAAGAATCAGGGAGTGGGACAGATACGCAGTATTTT	CASSQESGSGTDTQYF
TRBD1	TRBV5-1	NA	TRBJ2-2	TGCGCCAGCAGCTTGGGACAGGGAAGACACACCGGGGAGCTGTTTTTT	CASSLGQGRHTGELFF
NA	TRBV28	many	TRBJ1-2	TGTGCCAGCAGTTTACCGCTAGCCAGAGGCTATGGCTACACCTTC	CASSLPLARGYGYTF
NA	TRBV19	many	TRBJ2-1	TGTGCCAGTATCGCACCAGGGTTTCCCTACAATGAGCAGTTCTTC	CASIAPGFPYNEQFF
NA	TRBV10-3	many	TRBJ2-2	TGTGCCATCAGTGAGACGAACGGGGAGCTGTTTTTT	CAISETNGELFF
TRBD2	TRBV29-1	few	TRBJ2-3	TGCAGCGTTGAGTGGCGGGGGGGACCCACAGATACGCAGTATTTT	CSVEWRGGPTDTQYF
TRBD2	TRBV4-1	many	TRBJ2-1	TGCGCCAGCAGCCACCAAGCGGGGAGCTCCTACAATGAGCAGTTCTTC	CASSHQAGSSYNEQFF
NA	TRBV19	many	TRBJ1-5	TGTGCCAGTAGTCTGTGGGGGAATGATCAGCCCCAGCATTTT	CASSLWGNDQPQHF
NA	TRBV7-9	many	TRBJ2-5	TGTGCCAGCAGCTCCAAGGGAGACCGATGGGGGGAGACCCAGTACTTC	CASSSKGDRWGETQYF
NA	TRBV3-1	NA	TRBJ2-5	TGTGCCAGCAGTCGAGGGGGGGCGGACCAAGAGACCCAGTACTTC	CASSRGGADQETQYF
NA	TRBV6-1	many	TRBJ2-1	TGTGCCAGCACCGGGTGGGGATACGGAAACAATGAGCAGTTCTTC	CASTGWGYGNNEQFF
NA	TRBV7-6	many	TRBJ2-7	TGTGCCAGCAGCCCCGGACACACCTACGAGCAGTACTTC	CASSPGHTYEQYF
NA	TRBV7-9	many	TRBJ1-1	TGTGCCAGCAGCCCCCGGGACGGGAACACTGAAGCTTTCTTT	CASSPRDGNTEAFF
NA	TRBV20-1	many	TRBJ2-5	TGCAGCGCTACTAGGGGCGCGCTTGAGACCCAGTACTTC	CSATRGALETQYF
TRBD1	TRBV7-9	few	TRBJ1-1	TGTGCCAGCAGCCTGGACAGGGGACGATCTGAAGCTTTCTTT	CASSLDRGRSEAFF
NA	TRBV2	NA	TRBJ1-5	TGTGCCAGCGGGGGGGGGAGGAATCAGCCCCAGCATTTT	CASGGGRNQPQHF
NA	TRBV10-3	many	TRBJ1-2	TGTGCCATCAGCTCAGGACGGGGGCCTCATGGCTACACCTTC	CAISSGRGPHGYTF
NA	TRBV12-3/TRBV12-4	many	TRBJ2-3	TGTGCCAGCAGCCGGGGAGATACGCAGTATTTT	CASSRGDTQYF
TRBD1	TRBV19	many	TRBJ2-5	TGTGCCAGTAGTCGCCGGGACAGGGGATTGCGGAGAGAGACCCAGTACTTC	CASSRRDRGLRRETQYF
NA	TRBV28	NA	TRBJ1-1	TGTGCCAGCAGTTTTCTCGGAACTGAAGCTTTCTTT	CASSFLGTEAFF
TRBD1	TRBV20-1	many	TRBJ1-1	TGCAGTGCTAGAAGTGGGACAGGGCTTGGTGAAGCTTTCTTT	CSARSGTGLGEAFF
NA	TRBV28	few	TRBJ2-4	TGTGCCAGCAGTTTACGGCAGAGAGAACCCAAAAACATTCAGTACTTC	CASSLRQREPKNIQYF
NA	TRBV28	many	TRBJ1-1	TGTGCCAGCAGGACGGCCGGTCCCTACAGGGTGAACACTGAAGCTTTCTTT	CASRTAGPYRVNTEAFF
NA	TRBV13	NA	TRBJ2-7	TGTGCCAGCAGCTCACCTCACCGGCGCGACGAGCAGTACTTC	CASSSPHRRDEQYF
TRBD2	TRBV20-1	many	TRBJ2-7	TGCAGTGCTTCTGAACTAGCGGCCTCCTACGAGCAGTACTTC	CSASELAASYEQYF
NA	TRBV7-9	many	TRBJ1-4	TGTGCCAGCAGCGCCGCAGGCCTGAATGAAAAACTGTTTTTT	CASSAAGLNEKLFF
NA	TRBV11-2	NA	TRBJ2-7	TGTGCCAGCAGCCCGCTAAGATTTCTCAGCTCCTACGAGCAGTACTTC	CASSPLRFLSSYEQYF
NA	TRBV9	NA	TRBJ2-1	TGTGCCAGCAGCGCCGGGGGGCACGACCGGTACAATGAGCAGTTCTTC	CASSAGGHDRYNEQFF
NA	TRBV7-9	many	TRBJ2-1	TGTGCCAGCAGCTTTCGACAGTCCAACAATGAGCAGTTCTTC	CASSFRQSNNEQFF
NA	TRBV3-1	few	TRBJ2-5	TGTGCCAGCAGCCACGGGACCGTCATGGGGAGGACCCAGTACTTC	CASSHGTVMGRTQYF
NA	TRBV9	many	TRBJ2-1	TGTGCCAGCAGCGTACTCGGCATATCGGATGAGCAGTTCTTC	CASSVLGISDEQFF
NA	TRBV7-2	many	TRBJ2-3	TGTGCCAGCAGCGCCAGGGGGGGGGGTGACGGGACGCAGTATTTT	CASSARGGGDGTQYF
NA	TRBV14	many	TRBJ2-5	TGTGCCAGCAGCCAAGGGGTTTGGGAGACCCAGTACTTC	CASSQGVWETQYF
NA	TRBV7-9	many	TRBJ2-5	TGTGCCAGCAGCACATTTGACAGGACGGGTGGGCAAGAGACCCAGTACTTC	CASSTFDRTGGQETQYF
TRBD1	TRBV10-3	few	TRBJ2-7	TGTGCCATCAGGGATACAGGGGTAGAGGAGCAGTACTTC	CAIRDTGVEEQYF
NA	TRBV4-3	NA	TRBJ2-3	TGCGCCAGTCGGCGGAGTAGCACAGATACGCAGTATTTT	CASRRSSTDTQYF
NA	TRBV23-1	few	TRBJ2-7	TGCGCCAGCAGTCAATCGGGGGGACGGCCCTACGAGCAGTACTTC	CASSQSGGRPYEQYF
NA	TRBV7-2	NA	TRBJ2-4	TGTGCCAGCAGCCCCGACACCTCCGGGTTTATATCTCGGAACATTCAGTACTTC	CASSPDTSGFISRNIQYF
NA	TRBV27	many	TRBJ2-5	TGTGCCAGCAGTTCGGACATCTCCAAGGAGACCCAGTACTTC	CASSSDISKETQYF
TRBD1	TRBV6-2/TRBV6-3	many	TRBJ1-5	TGTGCCAGCAGCAGTGATGTGGGACAGCCGAATCAGCCCCAGCATTTT	CASSSDVGQPNQPQHF
NA	TRBV7-3	many	TRBJ2-2	TGTGCCAGCAGCCCATATATGACCAGGGGAAACACCGGGGAGCTGTTTTTT	CASSPYMTRGNTGELFF
NA	TRBV6-1	many	TRBJ1-2	TGTGCCGCCCAAGGGGGGTATGGCTACACCTTC	CAAQGGYGYTF
NA	TRBV7-2	many	TRBJ1-5	TGTGCCAGCAGCTTAGCGGCAGGTCCCAATCAGCCCCAGCATTTT	CASSLAAGPNQPQHF
NA	TRBV29-1	NA	TRBJ1-1	TGCAGCGCCCTCCCCAGGGGATGGAACACTGAAGCTTTCTTT	CSALPRGWNTEAFF
NA	TRBV29-1	few	TRBJ1-2	TGCAGCGCCCAGGATCCTAAAAGGGTTATGGATGGCTACACCTTC	CSAQDPKRVMDGYTF
NA	TRBV27	few	TRBJ2-5	TGTGCCAGCAGTCAGATTGGACCACAAGAGACCCAGTACTTC	CASSQIGPQETQYF
NA	TRBV12-3/TRBV12-4	few	TRBJ2-2	TGTGCCAGCAGCCCAGGAGGGGCCCCCGGGGAGCTGTTTTTT	CASSPGGAPGELFF
NA	TRBV6-2/TRBV6-3	many	TRBJ2-1	TGTGCCAGCAGTTACGGGGGGACCTACAATGAGCAGTTCTTC	CASSYGGTYNEQFF
NA	TRBV20-1	many	TRBJ2-1	TGCAGTGCTATCGGAGGGGAGAGCTATGAGCAGTTCTTC	CSAIGGESYEQFF
NA	TRBV7-2	many	TRBJ1-1	TGTGCCAGCAGCTTAGTAGGGGTTACTGAAGCTTTCTTT	CASSLVGVTEAFF
NA	TRBV6-5	many	TRBJ2-7	TGTGCCAGCAGACCTGGGACCGTGAGCTCCTACGAGCAGTACTTC	CASRPGTVSSYEQYF
NA	TRBV20-1	many	TRBJ1-5	TGCAGTGCTAGACAAGGACATGGTAATCAGCCCCAGCATTTT	CSARQGHGNQPQHF
NA	TRBV2	NA	TRBJ1-5	TGTGCCAGCAGTGGGATACAGGGAAACAATCAGCCCCAGCATTTT	CASSGIQGNNQPQHF
NA	TRBV28	many	TRBJ2-1	TGTGCCAGCATGTGGAGAAACTCCTACAATGAGCAGTTCTTC	CASMWRNSYNEQFF